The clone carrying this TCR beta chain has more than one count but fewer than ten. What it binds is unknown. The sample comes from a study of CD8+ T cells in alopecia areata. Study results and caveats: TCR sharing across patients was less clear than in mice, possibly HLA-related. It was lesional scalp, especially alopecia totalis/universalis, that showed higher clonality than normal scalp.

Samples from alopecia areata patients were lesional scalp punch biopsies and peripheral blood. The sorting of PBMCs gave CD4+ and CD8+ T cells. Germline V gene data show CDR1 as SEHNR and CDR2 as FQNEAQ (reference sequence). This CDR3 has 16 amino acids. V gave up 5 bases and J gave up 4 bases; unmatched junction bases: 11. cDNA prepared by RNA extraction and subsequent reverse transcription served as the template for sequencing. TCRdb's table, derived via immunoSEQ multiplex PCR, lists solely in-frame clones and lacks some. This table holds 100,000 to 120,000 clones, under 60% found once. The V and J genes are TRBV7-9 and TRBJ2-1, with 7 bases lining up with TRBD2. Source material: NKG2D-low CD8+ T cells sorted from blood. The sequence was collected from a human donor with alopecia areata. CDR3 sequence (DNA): TGTGCCAGCAGCACCGTAGCGGGCTTTCGGTACAATGAGCAGTTCTTC. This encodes CASSTVAGFRYNEQFF.